The clone carrying this TCR beta chain was observed a few times. How the authors handled the data: Reference gene primers were amplified, and this amplification served to estimate nucleated cell counts. The table came from immunoSEQ multiplex PCR; TCRdb's copy has only in-frame clones and leaves some out. V and J calls and clone size are given by that table; D and trimming were obtained from the DNA. The sample lists roughly 40,000 clones; approximately 90% were seen once. This entry comes from a study of blood T cell repertoires in COVID-19. On the study more broadly: Acute-phase and convalescent COVID-19 samples originated in the United States, Italy and Spain. In each case, the material was cDNA or gDNA derived from T cells, B-cell-depleted T cells, or PBMCs.

Trimming removed 2 bases from V and 9 bases from J, with 17 bases in between. The CDR3 totals 15 residues. Germline lookup yields CDR1 SGHTA and CDR2 FQGTGA. Specimen: peripheral blood. The receptor's source is a human donor in a cohort sampled during active COVID-19. J is TRBJ2-1 and V is TRBV7-3; D call uncertain. The CDR3 DNA follows: TGTGCCAGCAGCTTACAAACCCCGAACCTCAGTGAGCAGTTCTTC. This translates into CASSLQTPNLSEQFF.